These T cell receptor beta chains were read from a single sample in a study of blood T cell repertoires in COVID-19. The assay was immunoSEQ multiplex PCR, and TCRdb's table has in-frame clones only and misses some. Of 55,000 or so clones listed, approximately 79% are singletons. The sequencing sample was made of peripheral blood. These receptors were obtained from a man aged 60 to 75 with acute or convalescent COVID-19. Both conserved end residues are part of each CDR3. The D gene is left open where the match is weak. Size is stated for part of the rows, as once, few or many counts, or as a class when the clone is expanded.

clone_size	v_call	j_call	d_call	cdr3_aa	cdr3_nt
.	TRBV5-1	TRBJ1-1	TRBD1	CASSLKGQGATEAFF	TGCGCCAGCAGCTTGAAGGGACAGGGTGCAACTGAAGCTTTCTTT
many	TRBV19	TRBJ1-5	TRBD1	CASSLTGGFNQPQHF	TGTGCCAGTAGTCTTACAGGGGGCTTCAATCAGCCCCAGCATTTT
.	TRBV7-3	TRBJ2-5	.	CASSRWGEETQYF	TGTGCCAGCAGTAGGTGGGGGGAAGAGACCCAGTACTTC
.	TRBV7-2	TRBJ2-5	TRBD1	CASSSGQQETQYF	TGTGCCAGCAGCTCGGGACAGCAAGAGACCCAGTACTTC
.	TRBV7-2	TRBJ2-5	TRBD2	CASSTERTSGGGLIETQYF	TGTGCCAGCAGCACCGAACGGACTAGCGGGGGGGGCCTTATTGAGACCCAGTACTTC
.	TRBV5-1	TRBJ1-3	.	CASSLGSSRNTIYF	TGCGCCAGCAGCTTGGGCAGTTCTCGAAACACCATATATTTT
.	TRBV28	TRBJ1-5	.	CASISRGFYSNQPQHF	TGTGCCAGCATCTCAAGGGGTTTTTATAGCAATCAGCCCCAGCATTTT
.	TRBV5-4	TRBJ1-5	TRBD1	CASSRDRGNQPQHF	TGTGCCAGCAGCCGGGACAGGGGCAATCAGCCCCAGCATTTT
.	TRBV7-8	TRBJ1-1	TRBD1	CASSLNDRAKAFF	TGTGCCAGCAGCCTAAATGACAGGGCGAAAGCTTTCTTT
few	TRBV7-2	TRBJ2-5	TRBD2	CASSLSGGGAETQYF	TGTGCCAGCAGCCTTAGCGGGGGGGGCGCAGAGACCCAGTACTTC
.	TRBV5-1	TRBJ1-2	TRBD1	CASSGDRGSDGYTF	TGCGCCAGCAGCGGGGACAGGGGTTCAGATGGCTACACCTTC
.	TRBV4-1	TRBJ1-2	.	CASTLPADSNYGYTF	TGCGCCAGCACCCTTCCGGCGGACAGCAATTATGGCTACACCTTC
.	TRBV11-2	TRBJ2-2	.	CASSPPYTGELFF	TGTGCCAGCAGCCCCCCATACACCGGGGAGCTGTTTTTT
.	TRBV28	TRBJ1-2	TRBD1	CASSPGTGGAWGYTF	TGTGCCAGCAGTCCCGGGACAGGGGGCGCGTGGGGCTACACCTTC
.	TRBV6-6	TRBJ2-2	TRBD2	CATLAGGGTGELFF	TGTGCCACTCTAGCGGGGGGGGGCACCGGGGAGCTGTTTTTT
.	TRBV2	TRBJ2-5	.	CASSGDNLETQYF	TGTGCCAGCAGTGGGGACAACCTAGAGACCCAGTACTTC
.	TRBV19	TRBJ1-2	.	CASSIPLYGYTF	TGTGCCAGTAGTATCCCCCTCTATGGCTACACCTTC
.	TRBV4-1	TRBJ2-1	TRBD2	CASSQGTSGAYNEQFF	TGCGCCAGCAGCCAAGGGACTAGCGGGGCATACAATGAGCAGTTCTTC
.	TRBV6-6	TRBJ1-5	TRBD1	CASRGTGGNQPQHF	TGTGCCAGCAGGGGGACAGGGGGCAATCAGCCCCAGCATTTT
.	TRBV29-1	TRBJ1-5	.	CSVEGGSFPGKSQHF	TGCAGCGTTGAGGGAGGCAGCTTTCCCGGGAAGTCCCAGCATTTT
.	TRBV12-3/TRBV12-4	TRBJ2-5	.	CASTKQGLETQYF	TGTGCCAGCACCAAACAGGGCCTTGAGACCCAGTACTTC
.	TRBV14	TRBJ2-5	.	CASSQESQVAQETQYF	TGTGCCAGCAGCCAAGAATCTCAGGTGGCTCAAGAGACCCAGTACTTC
.	TRBV21-1	TRBJ1-4	.	CASTPSFASGEKLFF	TGTGCCAGCACCCCCTCGTTCGCGTCTGGTGAAAAACTGTTTTTT
.	TRBV5-5	TRBJ2-2	.	CASSYRADLAGSTGELFF	TGTGCCAGCAGCTATCGGGCCGACCTGGCGGGTTCCACCGGGGAGCTGTTTTTT
.	TRBV2	TRBJ2-4	.	CASSDRDTSKNIQYF	TGTGCCAGCAGTGATCGGGACACTTCCAAAAACATTCAGTACTTC